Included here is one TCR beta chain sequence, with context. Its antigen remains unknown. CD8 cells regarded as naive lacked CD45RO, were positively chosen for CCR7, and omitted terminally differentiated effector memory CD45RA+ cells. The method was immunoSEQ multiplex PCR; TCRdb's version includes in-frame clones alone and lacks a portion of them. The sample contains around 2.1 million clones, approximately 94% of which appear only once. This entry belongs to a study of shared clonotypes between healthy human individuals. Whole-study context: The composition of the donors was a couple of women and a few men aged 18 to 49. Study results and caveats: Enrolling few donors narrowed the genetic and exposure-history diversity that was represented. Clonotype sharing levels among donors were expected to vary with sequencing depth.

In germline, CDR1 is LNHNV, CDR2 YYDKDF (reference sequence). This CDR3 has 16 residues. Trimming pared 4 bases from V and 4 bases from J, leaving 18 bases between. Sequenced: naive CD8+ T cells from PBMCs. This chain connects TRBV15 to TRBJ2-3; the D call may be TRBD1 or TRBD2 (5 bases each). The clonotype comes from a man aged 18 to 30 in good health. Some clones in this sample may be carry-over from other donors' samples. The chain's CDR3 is CATSTTGTSRADTQYF. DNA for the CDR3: TGTGCCACCAGCACCACCGGGACCTCCCGCGCAGATACGCAGTATTTT.